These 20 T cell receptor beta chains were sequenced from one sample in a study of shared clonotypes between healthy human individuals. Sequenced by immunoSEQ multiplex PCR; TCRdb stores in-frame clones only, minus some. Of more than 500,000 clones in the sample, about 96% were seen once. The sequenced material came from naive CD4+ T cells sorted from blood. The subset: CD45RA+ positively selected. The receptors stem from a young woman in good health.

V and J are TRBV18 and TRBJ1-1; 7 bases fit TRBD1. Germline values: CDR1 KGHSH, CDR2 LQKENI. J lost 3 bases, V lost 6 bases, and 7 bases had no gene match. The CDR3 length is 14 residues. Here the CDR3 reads CASSPLDRHTEAFF. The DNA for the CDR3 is TGTGCCAGCTCCCCCTTGGACAGGCACACTGAAGCTTTCTTT.

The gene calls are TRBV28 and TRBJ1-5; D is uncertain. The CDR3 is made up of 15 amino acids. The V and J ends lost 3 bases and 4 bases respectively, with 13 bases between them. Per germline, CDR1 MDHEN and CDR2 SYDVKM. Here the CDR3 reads CASSFGGPRNQPQHF. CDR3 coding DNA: TGTGCCAGCAGTTTCGGCGGCCCTAGGAATCAGCCCCAGCATTTT. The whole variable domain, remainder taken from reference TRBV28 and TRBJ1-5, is DVKVTQSSRYLVKRTGEKVFLECVQDMDHENMFWYRQDPGLGLRLIYFSYDVKMKEKGDIPEGYSVSREKKERFSLILESASTNQTSMYLCASSFGGPRNQPQHFGDGTRLSIL.

The CDR3 protein is CAWSKQGNNQPQHF. As DNA, the CDR3 is TGTGCCTGGAGTAAACAGGGGAACAATCAGCCCCAGCATTTT. The chain carries TRBV30 and TRBJ1-5, with 7 bases identical to TRBD1. This CDR3 is 14 amino acids long. From germline, CDR1 is GTSNPN and CDR2 SVGIG (reference sequence). V shed 2 bases, J shed 3 bases, and the junction held 4 bases outside the gene matches.

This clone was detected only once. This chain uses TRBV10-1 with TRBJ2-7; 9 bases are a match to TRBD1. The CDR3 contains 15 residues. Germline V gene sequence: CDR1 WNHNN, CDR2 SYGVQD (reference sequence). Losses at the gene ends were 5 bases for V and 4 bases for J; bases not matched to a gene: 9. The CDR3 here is CASSPGGTGSYEQYF. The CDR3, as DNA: TGCGCCAGCAGTCCGGGCGGGACAGGGTCGTACGAGCAGTACTTC.

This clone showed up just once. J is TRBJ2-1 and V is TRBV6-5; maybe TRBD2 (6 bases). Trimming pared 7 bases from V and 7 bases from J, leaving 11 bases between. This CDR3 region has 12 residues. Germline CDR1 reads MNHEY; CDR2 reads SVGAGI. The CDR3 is CASIGSTNEQFF. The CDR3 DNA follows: TGTGCCAGCATCGGGAGTACTAATGAGCAGTTCTTC.

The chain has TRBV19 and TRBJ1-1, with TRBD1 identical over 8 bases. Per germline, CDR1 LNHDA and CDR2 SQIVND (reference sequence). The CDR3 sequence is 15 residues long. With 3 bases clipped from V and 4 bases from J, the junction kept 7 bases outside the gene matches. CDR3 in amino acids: CASSIPGGESTEAFF. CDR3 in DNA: TGTGCCAGTAGTATCCCAGGGGGCGAATCCACTGAAGCTTTCTTT. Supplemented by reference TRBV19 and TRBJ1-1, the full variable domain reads DGGITQSPKYLFRKEGQNVTLSCEQNLNHDAMYWYRQDPGQGLRLIYYSQIVNDFQKGDIAEGYSVSREKKESFPLTVTSAQKNPTAFYLCASSIPGGESTEAFFGQGTRLTVV.

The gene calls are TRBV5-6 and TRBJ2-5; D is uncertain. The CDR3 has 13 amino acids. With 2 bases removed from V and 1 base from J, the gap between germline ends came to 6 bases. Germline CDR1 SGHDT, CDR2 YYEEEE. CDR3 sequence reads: CASSFQSQETQYF. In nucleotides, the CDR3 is TGTGCCAGCAGCTTTCAATCCCAAGAGACCCAGTACTTC.

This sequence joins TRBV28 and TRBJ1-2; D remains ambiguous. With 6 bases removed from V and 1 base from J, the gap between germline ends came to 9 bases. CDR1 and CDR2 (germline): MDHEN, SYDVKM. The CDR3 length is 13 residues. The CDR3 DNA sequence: TGTGCCAGCAGAAAGGGAGTTAACTATGGCTACACCTTC. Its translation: CASRKGVNYGYTF.

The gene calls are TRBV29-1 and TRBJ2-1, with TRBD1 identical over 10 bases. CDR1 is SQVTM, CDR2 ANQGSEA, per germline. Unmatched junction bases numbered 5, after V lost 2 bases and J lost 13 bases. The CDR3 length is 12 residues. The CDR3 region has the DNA TGCAGCGTTGAAAGGGACAGGGGATCTCAGTTCTTC. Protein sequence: CSVERDRGSQFF.

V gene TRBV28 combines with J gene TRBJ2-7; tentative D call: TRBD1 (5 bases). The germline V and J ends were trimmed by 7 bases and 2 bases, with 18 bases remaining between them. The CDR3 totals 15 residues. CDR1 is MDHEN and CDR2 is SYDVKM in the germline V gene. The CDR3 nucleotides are TGTGCCAGCACCTTACGGCGGACAAACACCTACGAGCAGTACTTC. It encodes CASTLRRTNTYEQYF. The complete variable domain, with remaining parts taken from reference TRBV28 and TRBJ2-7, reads DVKVTQSSRYLVKRTGEKVFLECVQDMDHENMFWYRQDPGLGLRLIYFSYDVKMKEKGDIPEGYSVSREKKERFSLILESASTNQTSMYLCASTLRRTNTYEQYFGPGTRLTVT.

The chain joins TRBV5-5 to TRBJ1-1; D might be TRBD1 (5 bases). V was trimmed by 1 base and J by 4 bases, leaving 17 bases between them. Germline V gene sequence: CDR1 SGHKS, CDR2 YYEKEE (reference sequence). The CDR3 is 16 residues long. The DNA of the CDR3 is TGTGCCAGCAGCTTGCGGGACCGACCCTCGCCCACTGAAGCTTTCTTT. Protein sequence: CASSLRDRPSPTEAFF.

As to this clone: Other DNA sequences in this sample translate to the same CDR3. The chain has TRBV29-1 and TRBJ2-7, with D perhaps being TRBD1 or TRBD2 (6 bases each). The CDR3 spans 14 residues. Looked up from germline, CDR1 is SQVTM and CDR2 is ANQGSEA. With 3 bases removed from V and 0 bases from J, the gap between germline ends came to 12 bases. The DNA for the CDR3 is TGCAGCGTTGATGCGGGACAAGACTCCTACGAGCAGTACTTC. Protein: CSVDAGQDSYEQYF.

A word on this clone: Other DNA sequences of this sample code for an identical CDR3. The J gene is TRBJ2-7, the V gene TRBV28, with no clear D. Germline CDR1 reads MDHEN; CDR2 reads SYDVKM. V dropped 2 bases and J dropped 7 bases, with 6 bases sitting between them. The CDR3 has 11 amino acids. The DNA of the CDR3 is TGTGCCAGCAGTTTAAGATATGAGCAGTACTTC. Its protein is CASSLRYEQYF.

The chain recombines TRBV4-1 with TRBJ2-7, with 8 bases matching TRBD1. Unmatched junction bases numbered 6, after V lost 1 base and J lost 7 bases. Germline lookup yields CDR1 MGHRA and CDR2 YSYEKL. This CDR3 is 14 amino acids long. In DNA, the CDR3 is TGCGCCAGCAGCCAAGGACAGGGGCCGCGGGAGCAGTACTTC. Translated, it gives CASSQGQGPREQYF.

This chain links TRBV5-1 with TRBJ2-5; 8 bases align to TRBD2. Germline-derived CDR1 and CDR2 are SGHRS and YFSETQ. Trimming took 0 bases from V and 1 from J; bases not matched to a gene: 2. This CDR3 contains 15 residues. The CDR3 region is CASSLVLAGQETQYF. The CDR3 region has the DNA TGCGCCAGCAGCTTGGTTCTAGCGGGCCAAGAGACCCAGTACTTC.

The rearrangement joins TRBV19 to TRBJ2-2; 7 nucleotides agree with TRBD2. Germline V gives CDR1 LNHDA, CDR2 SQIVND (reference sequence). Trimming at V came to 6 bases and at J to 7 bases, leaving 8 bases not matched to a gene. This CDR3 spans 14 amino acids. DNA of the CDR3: TGTGCCAGTAGCAGGCGGGAGTATATCGGGGAGCTGTTTTTT. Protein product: CASSRREYIGELFF.

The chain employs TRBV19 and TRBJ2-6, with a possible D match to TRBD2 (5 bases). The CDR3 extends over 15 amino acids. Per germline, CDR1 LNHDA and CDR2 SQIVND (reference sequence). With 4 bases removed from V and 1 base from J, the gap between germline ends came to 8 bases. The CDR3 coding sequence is TGTGCCAGTAGTACGGACTTTTCTGGGGCCAACGTCCTGACTTTC. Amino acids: CASSTDFSGANVLTF.

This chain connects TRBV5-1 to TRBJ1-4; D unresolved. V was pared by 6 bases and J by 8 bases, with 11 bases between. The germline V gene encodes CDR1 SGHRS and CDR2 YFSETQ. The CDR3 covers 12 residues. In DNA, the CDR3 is TGCGCCAGCAAGGCAGGCCAAGAAAAACTGTTTTTT. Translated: CASKAGQEKLFF.

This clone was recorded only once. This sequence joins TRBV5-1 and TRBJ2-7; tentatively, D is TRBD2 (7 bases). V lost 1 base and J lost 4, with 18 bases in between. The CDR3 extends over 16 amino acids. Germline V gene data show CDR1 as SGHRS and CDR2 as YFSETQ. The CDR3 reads CASSLPPQGGSYEQYF. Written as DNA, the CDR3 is TGCGCCAGCAGCTTGCCTCCACAGGGAGGGTCGTACGAGCAGTACTTC.

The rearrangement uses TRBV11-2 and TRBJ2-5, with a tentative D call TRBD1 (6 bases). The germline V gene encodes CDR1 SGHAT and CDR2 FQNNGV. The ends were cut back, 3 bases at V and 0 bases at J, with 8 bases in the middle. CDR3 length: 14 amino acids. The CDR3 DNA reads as TGTGCCAGCAGCTTTGGGGGCCACCAAGAGACCCAGTACTTC. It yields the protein CASSFGGHQETQYF.